The 27 T cell receptor beta chains in this list originate from one sample, sequenced in a study of technical replicates of blood from a handful of donors. Assay used: immunoSEQ multiplex PCR; TCRdb lists only in-frame clones, some missing. The sample shows more than 65,000 clones, 90% to 95% of them seen only once. The sequenced material came from T cells isolated from PBMCs. These receptors were collected from a human donor in good health.

This clone was recorded once. This chain links TRBV10-3 with TRBJ2-4, with TRBD2 matching over 10 bases. Germline CDR1 reads ENHRY; CDR2 reads SYGVKD. The trim removed 2 bases at V and 4 bases at J, leaving 5 bases unmatched. This CDR3 has 16 amino acids. The CDR3 bases are TGTGCCATCAGTGAGGGACTAGCGGAGGGGAAAAACATTCAGTACTTC. Protein sequence: CAISEGLAEGKNIQYF.

The chain is built from TRBV9 and TRBJ2-7; a weak D match, TRBD1 (6 bases). The CDR3 covers 14 residues. Trimming stripped 0 bases from V and 0 bases from J, with 7 bases between. Germline CDR1 and CDR2: SGDLS and YYNGEE. CDR3 DNA: TGTGCCAGCAGCGTAGGGGACACCTCCTACGAGCAGTACTTC. Protein: CASSVGDTSYEQYF.

This chain links TRBV11-2 with TRBJ2-3; TRBD2 matches at 8 bases. The CDR3 is 15 amino acids. The J segment lost 2 bases and the V segment lost 2 bases, leaving 3 bases of the junction unmatched. The germline CDR1 and CDR2 sequences are SGHAT and FQNNGV. CDR3 sequence: CASSLRLAFTDTQYF. CDR3 nucleotide sequence: TGTGCCAGCAGCTTAAGACTAGCGTTCACAGATACGCAGTATTTT.

This clone was found a few times. The V gene is TRBV23-1, the J gene TRBJ1-2; 8 nucleotides align to TRBD1. TRBV23-1 is an open reading frame whose function is uncertain. This CDR3 comprises 15 residues. The V segment lost 0 bases and the J segment 4 bases; nucleotides outside the gene matches: 4. The CDR3 loop is CASSQSGRGLYGYTF. CDR3 bases: TGCGCCAGCAGTCAATCGGGCAGGGGGCTCTATGGCTACACCTTC.

The chain uses TRBV9 and TRBJ2-6; 8 nucleotides match TRBD1. With V trimmed by 1 base and J by 2 bases, 8 bases remained unmatched. This CDR3 contains 18 residues. Germline V gives CDR1 SGDLS, CDR2 YYNGEE. The CDR3 reads CASSVLGQGATGANVLTF. The CDR3 DNA follows: TGTGCCAGCAGCGTATTAGGGCAGGGGGCAACTGGGGCCAACGTCCTGACTTTC. Full variable domain (remainder filled in from reference TRBV9 and TRBJ2-6): DSGVTQTPKHLITATGQRVTLRCSPRSGDLSVYWYQQSLDQGLQFLIQYYNGEERAKGNILERFSAQQFPDLHSELNLSSLELGDSALYFCASSVLGQGATGANVLTFGAGSRLTVL.

This chain uses TRBV6-5 with TRBJ2-7, with 9 positions matching TRBD2. Looked up from germline, CDR1 is MNHEY and CDR2 is SVGAGI. CDR3 length: 15 residues. Trimming removed 5 bases from V and 1 base from J; junction bases left unmatched: 6. CDR3 nucleotide sequence: TGTGCCAGCAGTCGCTCGACTAGCGGTTCCTACGAGCAGTACTTC. Amino acid sequence: CASSRSTSGSYEQYF.

CDR3 DNA: TGCGCCAGCAGCTGGATCCGGGACAGGGAAGCCGGGGAGCTGTTTTTT. Translation gives CASSWIRDREAGELFF. The chain is built from TRBV4-1 and TRBJ2-2; 9 bases are a match to TRBD1. CDR1 and CDR2 (germline): MGHRA, YSYEKL. There are 16 residues in the CDR3. J gave up 6 bases and V 5 bases, and 10 bases lay outside the gene matches.

This chain joins TRBV2 and TRBJ2-1; 9 bases map to TRBD1. Trimming took 6 bases from V and 2 from J; bases not matched to a gene: 5. Germline-derived CDR1 and CDR2 are SNHLY and FYNNEI. The CDR3 is 15 amino acids. Here the CDR3 DNA reads TGTGCCAGCAGGGTAACAGGGGGCGCCTACAATGAGCAGTTCTTC. As protein: CASRVTGGAYNEQFF.

The V call is TRBV28, the J call TRBJ2-4; 7 bases align to TRBD2. Trimming took 5 bases from V and 0 from J; bases not matched to a gene: 7. The CDR3 consists of 16 residues. Per the germline V gene, CDR1 is MDHEN and CDR2 is SYDVKM. The CDR3 spells CASSLARELAKNIQYF. The CDR3 region has the DNA TGTGCCAGCAGTCTAGCGCGGGAGCTAGCCAAAAACATTCAGTACTTC.

This chain connects TRBV11-3 to TRBJ1-2; 7 bases agree with TRBD1. The CDR3 has 13 residues. Germline CDR1 SGHNT, CDR2 YENEEA. The V gene end was trimmed by 5 bases and the J gene end by 5 bases; junction bases not matched to a gene: 5. This CDR3 reads CASSPDRTYGYTF. Here the CDR3 DNA reads TGTGCCAGCAGCCCGGACAGGACGTATGGCTACACCTTC.

This clone was recorded once. The rearrangement joins TRBV4-3 to TRBJ2-1; 15 bases are a match to TRBD2. CDR3 length equals 16 residues. V shed 6 bases and J 8 bases; nucleotides not matched to a gene: 8. Germline V gene data show CDR1 as LGHNA and CDR2 as YSLEER. The CDR3 DNA reads as TGCGCCAGCAGTCTGGGACTAGCGGGAGGAAAGGATGAGCAGTTCTTC. This gives the protein CASSLGLAGGKDEQFF.

The chain is built from TRBV11-3 and TRBJ2-7; possibly TRBD2 for D (5 bases). The ends were cut back, 4 bases at V and 3 bases at J, with 7 bases in the middle. Germline assignment: CDR1 SGHNT and CDR2 YENEEA. The CDR3 runs to 12 residues. The CDR3 DNA sequence: TGTGCCAGCAGCTCCGGACTCTACGAGCAGTACTTC. This encodes CASSSGLYEQYF.

This chain links TRBV5-1 with TRBJ1-1; D ambiguous. The V end lost 1 base, the J end lost 0 bases, and 16 bases lay between the germline ends. This CDR3 comprises 17 residues. Looked up from germline, CDR1 is SGHRS and CDR2 is YFSETQ. The CDR3 loop reads CASSLRNRAAVNTEAFF. CDR3 DNA sequence: TGCGCCAGCAGCTTGAGGAACCGAGCGGCTGTGAACACTGAAGCTTTCTTT.

This chain connects TRBV25-1 to TRBJ2-7; tentative D call: TRBD1 (7 bases). V was cut by 9 bases and J by 3 bases, with 15 bases left in between. From germline, CDR1 is MGHDK and CDR2 SYGVNS. The CDR3 loop spans 13 amino acids. CDR3 residues: CASNRGLGYEQYF. In DNA, the CDR3 is TGTGCCAGTAACAGGGGACTCGGCTACGAGCAGTACTTC.

V is TRBV2 and J is TRBJ2-6, with D hard to call. The CDR3 spans 16 residues. Germline V gene data show CDR1 as SNHLY and CDR2 as FYNNEI. Trimming removed 2 bases from V and 0 bases from J, with 8 bases in between. The CDR3 DNA reads as TGTGCCAGCAGTGAACTATACAGCTCTGGGGCCAACGTCCTGACTTTC. Translated, it gives CASSELYSSGANVLTF.

V usage is TRBV15 and J usage is TRBJ2-3; the match to TRBD2 covers 9 bases. After removal of 0 bases from V and 2 bases from J, the junction contained 6 bases not matched to a gene. The length of the CDR3 is 17 residues. The germline CDR1 and CDR2 sequences are LNHNV and YYDKDF (reference sequence). CDR3 sequence: CATSRDLTSGYTDTQYF. CDR3 in DNA: TGTGCCACCAGCAGAGATCTGACTAGCGGATACACAGATACGCAGTATTTT. The whole variable domain, filled in from reference TRBV15 and TRBJ2-3, reads DAMVIQNPRYQVTQFGKPVTLSCSQTLNHNVMYWYQQKSSQAPKLLFHYYDKDFNNEADTPDNFQSRRPNTSFCFLDIRSPGLGDTAMYLCATSRDLTSGYTDTQYFGPGTRLTVL.

This chain joins TRBV9 and TRBJ1-2, with D possibly matching TRBD1 (5 bases). Germline V CDR1 and CDR2: SGDLS, YYNGEE. The CDR3 consists of 12 residues. The germline V and J ends were trimmed by 3 bases and 7 bases, with 10 bases remaining between them. CDR3 nucleotide sequence: TGTGCCAGCAGCGCGGGGGTGAGTGGCTACACCTTC. Translating it yields CASSAGVSGYTF.

The V gene is TRBV9, the J gene TRBJ2-7; TRBD1 aligns across 10 bases. V shed 4 bases, J shed 2 bases, and the junction held 3 bases outside the gene matches. The V gene's germline CDR1 is SGDLS and CDR2 YYNGEE. The CDR3 extends over 14 amino acids. The CDR3 is CASSSGQGTYEQYF. For the CDR3, the DNA is TGTGCCAGCAGCTCGGGACAGGGGACCTACGAGCAGTACTTC.

The chain carries TRBV7-9 and TRBJ2-7; D remains unclear. The CDR3 length is 12 residues. Germline CDR1 is SEHNR and CDR2 is FQNEAQ (reference sequence). With 6 bases removed from V and 2 bases from J, the gap between germline ends came to 8 bases. The CDR3 here is CASRPNTYEQYF. CDR3 coding DNA: TGTGCCAGCAGGCCAAACACCTACGAGCAGTACTTC.

V and J are TRBV30 and TRBJ1-2, with a tentative D call TRBD1 (5 bases). The ends were cut back, 0 bases at V and 8 bases at J, with 13 bases in the middle. CDR1 and CDR2 from the germline V gene are GTSNPN and SVGIG (reference sequence). This CDR3 contains 13 residues. CDR3 in amino acids: CAWSVQEGLGYTF. The CDR3 region has the DNA TGTGCCTGGAGTGTACAGGAAGGGTTGGGCTACACCTTC.

V usage is TRBV7-8 and J usage is TRBJ2-3; D is uncertain. CDR3 size: 15 residues. In germline, CDR1 is SGHVS, CDR2 FQNEAQ. The V gene lost 5 bases and the J gene lost 3 bases, with 15 bases spanning the gap. CDR3 loop: CASSPYRPATDTQYF. The DNA for the CDR3 is TGTGCCAGCAGCCCATACCGCCCCGCGACAGATACGCAGTATTTT.

The chain carries TRBV11-2 and TRBJ1-1; TRBD1 might be the D (5 bases). The CDR3 contains 17 residues. Germline V gives CDR1 SGHAT, CDR2 FQNNGV. The V gene lost 5 bases and the J gene lost 4 bases, with 23 bases spanning the gap. The CDR3 nucleotides read TGTGCCAGCAGCCCGTTTGGGGGGAAGGTGGCTGGCACTGAAGCTTTCTTT. Protein: CASSPFGGKVAGTEAFF.

The rearrangement uses TRBV4-1 and TRBJ2-7, with D tentatively TRBD2 (6 bases). V was clipped by 3 bases and J by 3 bases, with 15 bases between them. This CDR3 is built from 15 residues. The germline V gene encodes CDR1 MGHRA and CDR2 YSYEKL. The CDR3 DNA follows: TGCGCCAGCAGCCATCTTAGCGGAGGACTCTACGAGCAGTACTTC. This sequence encodes CASSHLSGGLYEQYF.

The chain carries TRBV5-4 and TRBJ2-7; 7 nucleotides align to TRBD2. CDR1 and CDR2 from the germline V gene are SGHNT and YYREEE (reference sequence). V lost 2 bases, J lost 0 bases, and 2 bases stayed unmatched. The CDR3 spans 14 residues. This CDR3 is CASSFGGSSYEQYF. The DNA of the CDR3 is TGTGCCAGCAGCTTCGGGGGGAGCTCCTACGAGCAGTACTTC.

The chain couples TRBV7-9 to TRBJ2-3, with 9 positions matching TRBD2. The CDR3 runs 15 residues. Trimming took 5 bases from V and 3 from J; bases not matched to a gene: 6. Germline V lookup: CDR1 SEHNR, CDR2 FQNEAQ (reference sequence). The CDR3 spells CASSLSGRGTDTQYF. As DNA, the CDR3 is TGTGCCAGCAGCCTTAGCGGGAGAGGGACAGATACGCAGTATTTT. Full variable domain (missing parts from reference TRBV7-9 and TRBJ2-3): DTGVSQNPRHKITKRGQNVTFRCDPISEHNRLYWYRQTLGQGPEFLTYFQNEAQLEKSRLLSDRFSAERPKGSFSTLEIQRTEQGDSAMYLCASSLSGRGTDTQYFGPGTRLTVL.

The gene calls are TRBV7-2 and TRBJ2-1; 7 bases align to TRBD2. J was trimmed by 6 bases and V by 5 bases; bases with no gene match: 7. This CDR3 contains 14 residues. Germline CDR1 and CDR2: SGHTA and FQGNSA. The CDR3 spells CASSAGPSGNEQFF. The CDR3 coding sequence is TGTGCCAGCAGCGCCGGTCCTAGCGGCAATGAGCAGTTCTTC.

V and J are TRBV19 and TRBJ2-1; D might be TRBD2 (6 bases). V lost 8 bases and J 2 bases, leaving 13 bases between the germline ends. CDR3 length: 14 residues. Per the germline V gene, CDR1 is LNHDA and CDR2 is SQIVND (reference sequence). The CDR3 sequence is CASSAGSTYNEQFF. CDR3 DNA sequence: TGTGCCAGTTCCGCGGGATCTACCTACAATGAGCAGTTCTTC.